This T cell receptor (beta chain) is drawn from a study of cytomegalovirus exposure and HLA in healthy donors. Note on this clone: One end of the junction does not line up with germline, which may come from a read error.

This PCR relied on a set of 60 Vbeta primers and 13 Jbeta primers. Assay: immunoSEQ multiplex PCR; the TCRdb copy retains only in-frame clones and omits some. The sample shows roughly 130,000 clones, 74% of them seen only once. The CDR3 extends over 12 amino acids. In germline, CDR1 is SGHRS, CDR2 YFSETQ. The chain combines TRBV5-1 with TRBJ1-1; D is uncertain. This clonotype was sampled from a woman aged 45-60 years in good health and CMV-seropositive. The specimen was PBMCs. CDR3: CASTIGNAEAFF. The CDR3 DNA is TGCGCCAGCACGATCGGGAACGCTGAAGCTTTCTTT.